Shown below are 6 T cell receptor beta chains from a single sample sequenced in a study of T cell changes during pregnancy in multiple sclerosis. Produced via immunoSEQ multiplex PCR; TCRdb's table is partial and in-frame only. The table has tens of thousands of clones, approximately 92% seen once. This material consisted of peripheral blood, taken in the first trimester of pregnancy. Receptor source: a female donor with multiple sclerosis, enrolled in a pregnancy study.

This chain links TRBV7-2 with TRBJ1-2, with D possibly matching TRBD1 (5 bases). The CDR3 is made up of 12 amino acids. Germline V lookup: CDR1 SGHTA, CDR2 FQGNSA. Trimming shortened V by 5 bases and J by 4 bases, and 8 bases separated the two germline ends. The CDR3 DNA follows: TGTGCCAGCAGCCAGGGTACCTATGGCTACACCTTC. This codes for CASSQGTYGYTF.

This sequence joins TRBV6-5 and TRBJ1-2; D might be TRBD1 (6 bases). The CDR3 has 14 amino acids. Germline V lookup: CDR1 MNHEY, CDR2 SVGAGI. Trimming cost V 0 bases and J 5 bases, with 10 bases left between them. The CDR3 coding sequence is TGTGCCAGCAGTTACTCGGCGGGGGCGTATGGCTACACCTTC. Residues: CASSYSAGAYGYTF.

This chain joins TRBV18 and TRBJ2-7; TRBD1 might be the D (7 bases). The CDR3 has 17 residues. The V gene lost 6 bases and the J gene lost 0 bases, with 21 bases spanning the gap. CDR1 and CDR2 from the germline V gene are KGHSH and LQKENI. CDR3 protein: CASSPGGSGGFSYEQYF. The CDR3 DNA follows: TGTGCCAGCTCGCCCGGGGGCTCAGGGGGTTTCTCCTACGAGCAGTACTTC.

V is TRBV27 and J is TRBJ2-7; D not resolved. The CDR3 is 13 residues long. V was cut by 0 bases and J by 1 base, with 4 bases left in between. Germline-derived CDR1 and CDR2 are MNHEY and SMNVEV (reference sequence). DNA of the CDR3: TGTGCCAGCAGTTTATCCCGGTCCTACGAGCAGTACTTC. This sequence encodes CASSLSRSYEQYF.

The V and J genes are TRBV5-5 and TRBJ1-6, with 10 bases matching TRBD1. The CDR3 loop spans 15 amino acids. CDR1 SGHKS and CDR2 YYEKEE come from the germline V gene (reference sequence). Losses at the gene ends were 2 bases for V and 9 bases for J; bases not matched to a gene: 5. The CDR3 here is CASSFNRDRGSPLHF. CDR3 coding DNA: TGTGCCAGCAGCTTCAACCGGGACAGGGGTTCACCCCTCCACTTT.

This chain joins TRBV6-5 and TRBJ1-6; D is undetermined. V was pared by 6 bases and J by 12 bases, with 9 bases between. Germline-derived CDR1 and CDR2 are MNHEY and SVGAGI. This CDR3 is 11 amino acids long. The CDR3 loop is CASSRAGPLHF. The CDR3 DNA sequence: TGTGCCAGCAGCCGAGCGGGACCCCTCCACTTT.